These 8 T cell receptor beta chains came from one sample sequenced in a study of T-cell memory formation after mild COVID-19. Using its own MiXCR run on the 5' RACE reads, TCRdb lists one record per CDR3 protein. The sample records about 140,000 distinct CDR3 sequences, around 14% being singletons. Specimen: PBMCs or a T cell subset sorted from them (not recorded which). These receptors were collected from an adult woman who had mild COVID-19 (a few samples of this study predate the infection). Cell type and time point are not known.

The chain recombines TRBV2 with TRBJ1-5, with D tentatively TRBD1 (5 bases). Germline V gene lookup returns CDR1 SNHLY and CDR2 FYNNEI. Trimming took off 7 bases at V and 0 bases at J, with 13 bases between the two ends. The CDR3 is 15 residues long. CDR3 sequence (DNA): TGTGCCAGCACCACGACAGCCTATAGCAATCAGCCCCAGCATTTT. Amino acids: CASTTTAYSNQPQHF.

This clonotype was observed many times. The chain recombines TRBV29-1 with TRBJ2-1; no clear D gene. The CDR3 totals 11 residues. Germline V gene lookup returns CDR1 SQVTM and CDR2 ANQGSEA. V was clipped by 6 bases and J by 5 bases, with 8 bases between them. The CDR3 coding sequence is TGCAGCGTGAAGAGCAACAATGAGCAGTTCTTC. This gives the protein CSVKSNNEQFF.

The rearrangement joins TRBV20-1 to TRBJ2-5, with 11 bases that match TRBD2. The CDR3 totals 15 residues. CDR1 DFQATT and CDR2 SNEGSKA come from the germline V gene (reference sequence). J lost 0 bases, V lost 5 bases, and 5 bases had no gene match. The CDR3, as DNA: TGCAGTGCTTCTGGGACTAGCGGAAACCAAGAGACCCAGTACTTC. This gives the protein CSASGTSGNQETQYF.

This clonotype has only a few counts. This chain joins TRBV12-3 or TRBV12-4 and TRBJ1-6, with D possibly being TRBD1 (5 bases). V lost 6 bases to trimming and J lost 10 bases, with 16 bases between them. There are 14 residues in the CDR3. The DNA for the CDR3 is TGTGCCAGCAGACGGGCCTTGGGGGTCTCACCCCTCCACTTT. Translation gives CASRRALGVSPLHF.

J is TRBJ2-1 and V is TRBV20-1; 9 bases line up with TRBD2. Germline values: CDR1 DFQATT, CDR2 SNEGSKA (reference sequence). This CDR3 is 15 amino acids long. J was trimmed by 6 bases and V by 2 bases; bases with no gene match: 8. The CDR3: CSARSGGPSGNEQFF. Written as DNA, the CDR3 is TGCAGTGCTAGAAGCGGGGGGCCTTCGGGCAATGAGCAGTTCTTC.

V and J are TRBV5-1 and TRBJ2-3, with 12 bases identical to TRBD2. Germline trimming cut 3 bases from V and 6 bases from J; bases unmatched to any gene: 11. CDR1 is SGHRS, CDR2 YFSETQ, per germline. The CDR3 extends over 17 amino acids. CDR3: CASSSLAGGRGQDTQYF. Here the CDR3 DNA reads TGCGCCAGCAGCTCACTAGCGGGAGGACGGGGCCAGGATACGCAGTATTTT.

This clonotype came up a few times. V and J are TRBV7-6 and TRBJ2-3; D unclear. From germline, CDR1 is SGHVS and CDR2 FNYEAQ. Trimming cost V 5 bases and J 0 bases, with 12 bases left between them. This CDR3 region has 15 residues. The CDR3 DNA is TGTGCCAGCAGCGACCGGGCCACTAGCACAGATACGCAGTATTTT. Translating gives CASSDRATSTDTQYF.

Only a few counts were recorded for this clonotype. V and J are TRBV20-1 and TRBJ2-2; D not resolved. Deletions cut 6 bases from V and 0 bases from J, with 11 bases between. Germline V gives CDR1 DFQATT, CDR2 SNEGSKA (reference sequence). This CDR3 is built from 14 residues. CDR3 in amino acids: CSAPPLANTGELFF. The CDR3 DNA follows: TGCAGTGCGCCTCCACTCGCGAACACCGGGGAGCTGTTTTTT.